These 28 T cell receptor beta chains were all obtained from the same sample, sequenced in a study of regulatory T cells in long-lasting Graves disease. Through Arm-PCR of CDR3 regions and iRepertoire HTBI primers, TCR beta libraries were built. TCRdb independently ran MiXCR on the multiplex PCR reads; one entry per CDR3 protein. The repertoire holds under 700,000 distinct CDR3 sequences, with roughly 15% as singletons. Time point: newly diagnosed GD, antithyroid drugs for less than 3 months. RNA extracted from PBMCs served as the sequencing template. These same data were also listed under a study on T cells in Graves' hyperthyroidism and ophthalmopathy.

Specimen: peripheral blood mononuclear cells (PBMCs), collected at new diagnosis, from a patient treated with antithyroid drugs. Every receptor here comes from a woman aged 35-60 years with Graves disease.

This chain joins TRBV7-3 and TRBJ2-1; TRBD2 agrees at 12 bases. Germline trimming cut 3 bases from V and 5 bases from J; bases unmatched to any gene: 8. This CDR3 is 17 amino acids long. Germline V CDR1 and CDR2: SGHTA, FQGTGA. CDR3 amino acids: CASSLLAGGPTHNEQFF. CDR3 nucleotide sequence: TGTGCCAGCAGCTTGCTAGCGGGGGGGCCGACACACAATGAGCAGTTCTTC.

The CDR3 DNA reads TGTGCCAGCAGGGCCGGGACAGTTAGCACCTTC. Protein product: CASRAGTVSTF. The chain has TRBV27 and TRBJ1-2, with 7 positions matching TRBD1. The germline CDR1 and CDR2 sequences are MNHEY and SMNVEV (reference sequence). V lost 6 bases to trimming and J lost 13 bases; unmatched junction nucleotides: 8. The CDR3 sequence is 11 residues long.

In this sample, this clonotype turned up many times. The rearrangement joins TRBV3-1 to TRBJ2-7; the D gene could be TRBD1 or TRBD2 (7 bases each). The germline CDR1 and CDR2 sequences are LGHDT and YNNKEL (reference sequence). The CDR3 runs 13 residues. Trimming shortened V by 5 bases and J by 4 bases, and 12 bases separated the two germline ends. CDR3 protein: CASSEAGQYEQYF. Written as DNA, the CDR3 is TGTGCCAGCAGCGAAGCGGGACAGTACGAGCAGTACTTC.

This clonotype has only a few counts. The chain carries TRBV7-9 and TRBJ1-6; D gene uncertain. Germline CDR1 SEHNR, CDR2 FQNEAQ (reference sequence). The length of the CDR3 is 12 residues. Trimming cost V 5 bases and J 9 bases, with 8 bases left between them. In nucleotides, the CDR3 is TGTGCCAGCAGCGGAGCGAGTTCACCCCTCCACTTT. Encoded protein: CASSGASSPLHF.

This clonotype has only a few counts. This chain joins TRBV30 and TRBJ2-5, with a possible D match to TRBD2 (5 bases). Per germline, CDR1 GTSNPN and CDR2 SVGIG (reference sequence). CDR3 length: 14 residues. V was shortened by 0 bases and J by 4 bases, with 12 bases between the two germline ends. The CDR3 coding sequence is TGTGCCTGGAGTGTAGAGGGAGCGAGAGAGACCCAGTACTTC. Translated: CAWSVEGARETQYF.

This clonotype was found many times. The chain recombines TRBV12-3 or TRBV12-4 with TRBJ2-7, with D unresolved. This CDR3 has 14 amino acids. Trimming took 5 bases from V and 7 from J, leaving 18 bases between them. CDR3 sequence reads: CASSHRSGTWEQYF. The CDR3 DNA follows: TGTGCCAGCAGTCACCGTTCCGGAACATGGGAGCAGTACTTC.

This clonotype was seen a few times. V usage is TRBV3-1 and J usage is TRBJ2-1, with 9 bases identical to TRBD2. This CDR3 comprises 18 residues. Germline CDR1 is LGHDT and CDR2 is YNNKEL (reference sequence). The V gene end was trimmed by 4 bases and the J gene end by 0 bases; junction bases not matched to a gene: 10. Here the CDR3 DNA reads TGTGCCAGCAGCCCCGAGCGGGGGGCCATTAGCTCCTACAATGAGCAGTTCTTC. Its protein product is CASSPERGAISSYNEQFF.

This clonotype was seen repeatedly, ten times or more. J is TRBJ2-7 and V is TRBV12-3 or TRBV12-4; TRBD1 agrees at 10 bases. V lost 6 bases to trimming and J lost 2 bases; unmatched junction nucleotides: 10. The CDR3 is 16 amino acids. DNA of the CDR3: TGTGCCAGCAGCTTCGGGGGCGGGACAGGGGCCTACGAGCAGTACTTC. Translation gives CASSFGGGTGAYEQYF.

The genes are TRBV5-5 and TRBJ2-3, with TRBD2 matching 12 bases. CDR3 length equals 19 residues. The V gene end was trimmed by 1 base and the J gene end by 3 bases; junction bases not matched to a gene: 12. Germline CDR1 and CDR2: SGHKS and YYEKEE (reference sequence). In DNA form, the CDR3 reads TGTGCCAGCAGCTTGTTTTCGCCTAGCGGGGGGGCCAAGACAGATACGCAGTATTTT. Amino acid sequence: CASSLFSPSGGAKTDTQYF.

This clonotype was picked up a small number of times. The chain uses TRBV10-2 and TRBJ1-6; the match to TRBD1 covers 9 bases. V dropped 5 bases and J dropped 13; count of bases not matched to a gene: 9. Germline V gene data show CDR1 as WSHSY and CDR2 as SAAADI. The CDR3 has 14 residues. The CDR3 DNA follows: TGCGCCAGCAGTTTAGGACAGGGGTGGTTCCCCCTCCACTTT. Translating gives CASSLGQGWFPLHF.

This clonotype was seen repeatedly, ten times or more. The CDR3 sequence: CASSAQGEAYGYTF. Here the CDR3 DNA reads TGTGCCAGCAGCGCACAGGGGGAGGCCTATGGCTACACCTTC. The V call is TRBV7-8, the J call TRBJ1-2; 8 bases line up with TRBD1. The CDR3 loop spans 14 amino acids. CDR1 and CDR2 (germline): SGHVS, FQNEAQ. Losses at the gene ends were 5 bases for V and 4 bases for J; bases not matched to a gene: 6. The entire variable domain, with the rest obtained from reference TRBV7-8 and TRBJ1-2, is as follows: GAGVSQSPRYKVAKRGQDVALRCDPISGHVSLFWYQQALGQGPEFLTYFQNEAQLDKSGLPSDRFFAERPEGSVSTLKIQRTQQEDSAVYLCASSAQGEAYGYTFGSGTRLTVV.

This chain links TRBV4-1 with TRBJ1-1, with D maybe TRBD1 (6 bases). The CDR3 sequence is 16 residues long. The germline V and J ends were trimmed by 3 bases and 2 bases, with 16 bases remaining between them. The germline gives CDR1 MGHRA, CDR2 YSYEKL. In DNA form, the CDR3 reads TGCGCCAGCAGCCACCTTCGCGGGACACCTAACACTGAAGCTTTCTTT. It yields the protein CASSHLRGTPNTEAFF.

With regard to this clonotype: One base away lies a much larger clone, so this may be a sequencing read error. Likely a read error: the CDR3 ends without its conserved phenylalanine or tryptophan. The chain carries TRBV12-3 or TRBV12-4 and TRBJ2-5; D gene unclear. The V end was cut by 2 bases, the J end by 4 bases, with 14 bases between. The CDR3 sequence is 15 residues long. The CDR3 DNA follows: TGTGCCAGCAGTTTATCTTGGCCGCCCGGAGAGACCCAGTACCTC. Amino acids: CASSLSWPPGETQYL.

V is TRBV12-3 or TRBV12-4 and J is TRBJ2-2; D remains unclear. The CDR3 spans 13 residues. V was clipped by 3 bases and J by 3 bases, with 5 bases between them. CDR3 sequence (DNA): TGTGCCAGCAGTTTTCTTTACACCGGGGAGCTGTTTTTT. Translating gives CASSFLYTGELFF.

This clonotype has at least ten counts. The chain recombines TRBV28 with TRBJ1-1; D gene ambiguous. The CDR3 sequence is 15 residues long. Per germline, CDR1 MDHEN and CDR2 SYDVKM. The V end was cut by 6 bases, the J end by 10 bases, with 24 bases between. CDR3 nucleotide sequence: TGTGCCAGCAGCAACTGGGGTGGGGTGAAGGGTAGAGCTTTCTTT. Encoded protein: CASSNWGGVKGRAFF.

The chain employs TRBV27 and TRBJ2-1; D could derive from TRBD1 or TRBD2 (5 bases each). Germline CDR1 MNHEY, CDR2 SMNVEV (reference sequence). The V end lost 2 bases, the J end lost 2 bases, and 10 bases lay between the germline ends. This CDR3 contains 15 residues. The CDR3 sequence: CASSLEGPPYNEQFF. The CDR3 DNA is TGTGCCAGCAGTTTAGAGGGGCCCCCCTACAATGAGCAGTTCTTC.

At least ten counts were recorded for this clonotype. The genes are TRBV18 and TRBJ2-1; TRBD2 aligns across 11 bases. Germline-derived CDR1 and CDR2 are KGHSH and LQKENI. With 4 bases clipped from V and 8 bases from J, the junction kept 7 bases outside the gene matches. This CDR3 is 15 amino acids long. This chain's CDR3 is CASSRPGLAVDEQFF. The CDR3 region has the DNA TGTGCCAGCTCACGGCCGGGACTAGCGGTGGATGAGCAGTTCTTC.

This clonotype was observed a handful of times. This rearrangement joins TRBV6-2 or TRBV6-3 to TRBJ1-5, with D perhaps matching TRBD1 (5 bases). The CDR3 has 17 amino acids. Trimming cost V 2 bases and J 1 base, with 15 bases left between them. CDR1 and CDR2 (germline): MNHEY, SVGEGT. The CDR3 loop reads CASSYRRGGGSNQPQHF. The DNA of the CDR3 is TGTGCCAGCAGTTACCGCCGGGGGGGTGGGAGCAATCAGCCCCAGCATTTT.

CDR3 sequence reads: CASSYLGLLYF. The CDR3 DNA follows: TGTGCCAGCAGTTACTTAGGCCTTCTGTACTTC. The chain carries TRBV6-8 and TRBJ2-5; no clear D. The CDR3 is 11 amino acids. V was shortened by 1 base and J by 13 bases, with 10 bases between the two germline ends. Germline V lookup: CDR1 MNHGY, CDR2 SAAAGT.

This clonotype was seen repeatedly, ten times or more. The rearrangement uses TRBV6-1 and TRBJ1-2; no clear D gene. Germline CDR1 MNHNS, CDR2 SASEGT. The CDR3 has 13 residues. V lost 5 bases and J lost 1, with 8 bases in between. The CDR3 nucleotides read TGTGCCAGCAGTAAACAGTTTAACTATGGCTACACCTTC. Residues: CASSKQFNYGYTF.

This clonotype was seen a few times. The CDR3 is CSARVSGTQYNEQFF. The CDR3 bases are TGCAGTGCTAGAGTGTCCGGGACTCAGTACAATGAGCAGTTCTTC. The V and J genes are TRBV20-1 and TRBJ2-1; a possible D gene is TRBD2 (6 bases). From germline, CDR1 is DFQATT and CDR2 SNEGSKA (reference sequence). This CDR3 has 15 amino acids. V lost 1 base and J 4 bases, leaving 14 bases between the germline ends.

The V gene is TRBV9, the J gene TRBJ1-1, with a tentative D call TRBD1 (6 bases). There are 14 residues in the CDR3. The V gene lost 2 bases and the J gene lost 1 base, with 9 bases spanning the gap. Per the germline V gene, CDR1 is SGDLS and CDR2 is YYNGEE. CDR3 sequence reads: CASSVGTTNTEAFF. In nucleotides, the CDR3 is TGTGCCAGCAGCGTGGGGACAACGAACACTGAAGCTTTCTTT.

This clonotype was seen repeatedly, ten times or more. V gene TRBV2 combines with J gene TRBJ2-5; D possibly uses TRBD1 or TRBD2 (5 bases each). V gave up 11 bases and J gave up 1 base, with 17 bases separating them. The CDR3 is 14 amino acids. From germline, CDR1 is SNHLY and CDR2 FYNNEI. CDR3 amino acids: CAGIGDPFQETQYF. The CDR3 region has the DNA TGTGCCGGTATTGGGGACCCCTTCCAAGAGACCCAGTACTTC.

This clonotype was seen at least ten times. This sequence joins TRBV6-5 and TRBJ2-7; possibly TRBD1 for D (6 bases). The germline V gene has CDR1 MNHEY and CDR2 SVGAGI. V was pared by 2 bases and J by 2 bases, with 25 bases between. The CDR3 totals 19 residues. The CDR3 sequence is CASSYPQEEQGLTTYEQYF. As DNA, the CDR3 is TGTGCCAGCAGTTACCCCCAAGAAGAACAGGGCCTTACGACCTACGAGCAGTACTTC.

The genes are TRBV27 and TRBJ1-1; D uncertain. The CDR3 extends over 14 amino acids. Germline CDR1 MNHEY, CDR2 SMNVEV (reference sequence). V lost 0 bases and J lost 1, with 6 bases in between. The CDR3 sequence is CASSLSDGNTEAFF. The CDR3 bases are TGTGCCAGCAGTTTATCCGACGGGAACACTGAAGCTTTCTTT.

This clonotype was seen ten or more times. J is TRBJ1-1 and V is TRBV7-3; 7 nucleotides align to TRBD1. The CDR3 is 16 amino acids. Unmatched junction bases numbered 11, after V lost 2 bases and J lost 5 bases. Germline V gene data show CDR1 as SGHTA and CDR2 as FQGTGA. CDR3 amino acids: CASSLGPAGGLTEAFF. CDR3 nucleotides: TGTGCCAGCAGCTTAGGGCCAGCAGGGGGTCTAACTGAAGCTTTCTTT.

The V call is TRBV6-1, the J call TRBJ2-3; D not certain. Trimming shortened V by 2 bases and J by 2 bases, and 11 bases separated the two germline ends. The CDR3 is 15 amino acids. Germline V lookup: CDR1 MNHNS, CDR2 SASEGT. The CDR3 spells CASSESGANTDTQYF. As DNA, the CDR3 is TGTGCCAGCAGTGAATCCGGCGCAAACACAGATACGCAGTATTTT.

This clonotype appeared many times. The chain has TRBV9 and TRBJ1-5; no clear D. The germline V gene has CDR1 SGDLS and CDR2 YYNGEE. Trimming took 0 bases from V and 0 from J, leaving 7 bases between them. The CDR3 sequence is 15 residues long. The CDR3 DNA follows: TGTGCCAGCAGCGTAGGCGGAAATAGCAATCAGCCCCAGCATTTT. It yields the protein CASSVGGNSNQPQHF.